This T cell receptor (beta chain) was recorded in a study of shared clonotypes between healthy human individuals. Study-wide findings and caveats: Sharing across four donors was highest in naive CD4 (roughly 5%) and lowest in memory CD8 (about 0.4%). Against clonotypes common to all four donors, non-shared ones had lower generation probabilities.

TCRdb keeps only in-frame clones here, not all; method: immunoSEQ multiplex PCR. The sample yields roughly 500,000 clones, 95% to 96% seen once. Of note for this clone: The antigen remains unidentified.

V lost 6 bases and J lost 4, with 14 bases in between. Germline CDR1 reads SGHRS; CDR2 reads YFSETQ. The CDR3 length is 14 residues. The donors, healthy adults who were HIV-negative, had experienced no recent acute infections or vaccinations. This TCR derives from a woman aged 25 to 39 in good health. The chain is built from TRBV5-1 and TRBJ2-1; D might be TRBD2 (6 bases). The material sequenced was naive CD4+ T cells sorted from blood. Described subset: CD45RA+ positively selected. CDR3 nucleotide sequence: TGCGCCAGCACTCTTGGGACTTTTTACAATGAGCAGTTCTTC. Its protein is CASTLGTFYNEQFF.